This T cell receptor beta chain was sequenced in a study of T-cell memory formation after mild COVID-19. This CDR3 is built from 14 residues. V lost 6 bases, J lost 7 bases, and 16 bases lay in between. TCRdb ran MiXCR on the 5' RACE reads and lists one entry per CDR3 protein. This sample yields about 560,000 distinct CDR3 sequences, of which less than 25% are seen a single time; around 7.7% belongs to the top ten. Study-wide findings and caveats: Some clones that responded turned up in pre-infection memory, which suggests that cross-reactive memory joined in. Contracting clones localized mainly to CM and EM when CD4+ and mainly to EMRA when CD8+.

This clonotype was counted only a few times. Antigen unknown. Material for sequencing was PBMCs or a T cell subset sorted from them (not recorded which). The clonotype comes from an adult woman who had mild COVID-19 (a few samples of this study predate the infection). Cell type and time point are not known. The genes are TRBV12-3 or TRBV12-4 and TRBJ1-5; no reliable D call. CDR3 sequence (DNA): TGTGCCAGCAGCTCCGGGGTGGCGGGACAGCCCCAGCATTTT. Protein sequence: CASSSGVAGQPQHF.